These 21 T cell receptor beta chains originate from one sample sequenced in a study of CD8+CD57+ T cells in acquired aplastic anemia. Researchers used genomic DNA as the template to profile TCR beta VDJ and CDR3. One entry per CDR3 protein results from TCRdb running MiXCR on the reads. The sample includes approximately 190,000 distinct CDR3 sequences, 48% of them seen just once. Only patients with CD8+CD57+ cell expansion on flow cytometry were chosen for sequencing. Sequenced material: sorted CD4+, CD8+, or CD8+CD57+ T cells (not recorded which) from PBMCs. Every receptor here comes from a human donor with aplastic anemia.

The chain is built from TRBV12-3 or TRBV12-4 and TRBJ2-1; D perhaps matches TRBD2 (7 bases). Trimming cost V 8 bases and J 1 base, with 21 bases left between them. The CDR3 runs to 17 residues. This CDR3 is CASLVLKGGMSYNEQFF. The DNA for the CDR3 is TGTGCCAGCCTTGTCCTCAAGGGGGGGATGTCCTACAATGAGCAGTTCTTC.

This clonotype was counted many times. V gene TRBV5-5 combines with J gene TRBJ2-2; no clear D. The CDR3 length is 12 residues. Germline-derived CDR1 and CDR2 are SGHKS and YYEKEE (reference sequence). V lost 2 bases to trimming and J lost 7 bases, with 6 bases between them. CDR3 sequence (DNA): TGTGCCAGCAGCTTCTCGGTCGGGGAGCTGTTTTTT. It encodes CASSFSVGELFF.

This clonotype has just a few counts. This sequence joins TRBV24-1 and TRBJ2-5; TRBD1 might be the D (5 bases). V dropped 4 bases and J dropped 1 base, with 9 bases sitting between them. Per germline, CDR1 KGHDR and CDR2 SFDVKD. The CDR3 length is 14 residues. CDR3 in DNA: TGTGCCACCAGTGAGTATCAGGGCCAAGAGACCCAGTACTTC. This codes for CATSEYQGQETQYF.

There are many counts of this clonotype. The J gene is TRBJ1-5, the V gene TRBV6-5; D uncertain. Looked up from germline, CDR1 is MNHEY and CDR2 is SVGAGI. Deletions cut 4 bases from V and 2 bases from J, with 9 bases between. This CDR3 is built from 14 residues. CDR3 amino acids: CASSWVSGNQPQHF. Here the CDR3 DNA reads TGTGCCAGCAGTTGGGTTAGTGGCAATCAGCCCCAGCATTTT.

The chain uses TRBV11-2 and TRBJ1-3, with D uncertain. The V gene lost 0 bases and the J gene lost 5 bases, with 11 bases spanning the gap. This CDR3 contains 15 residues. The germline V gene has CDR1 SGHAT and CDR2 FQNNGV. CDR3 coding DNA: TGTGCCAGCAGCTTAGATCTAATATCCCGAAACACCATATATTTT. Residues: CASSLDLISRNTIYF.

This clonotype showed up many times. The rearrangement uses TRBV20-1 and TRBJ2-3; TRBD2 is a possible D gene (5 bases). CDR1 is DFQATT and CDR2 is SNEGSKA in the germline V gene (reference sequence). V was cut by 3 bases and J by 0 bases, with 10 bases left in between. This CDR3 has 14 residues. The CDR3 loop reads CSASEAGSTDTQYF. CDR3 sequence (DNA): TGCAGTGCTAGTGAGGCGGGTAGCACAGATACGCAGTATTTT.

This clonotype was counted between two and nine times. V and J are TRBV7-8 and TRBJ2-1; either TRBD1 or TRBD2 may fit D (5 bases each). CDR3 size: 12 residues. V was clipped by 6 bases and J by 5 bases, with 8 bases between them. CDR1 is SGHVS and CDR2 is FQNEAQ in the germline V gene. The CDR3 DNA is TGTGCCAGCAGGCTGGGGGACAATGAGCAGTTCTTC. It specifies CASRLGDNEQFF.

CDR3: CAISGGTSGSNEQFF. Written as DNA, the CDR3 is TGTGCCATCAGTGGCGGGACTAGCGGGAGCAATGAGCAGTTCTTC. This chain connects TRBV10-3 to TRBJ2-1, with 14 bases identical to TRBD2. Germline V CDR1 and CDR2: ENHRY, SYGVKD. The CDR3 has 15 amino acids. V was pared by 4 bases and J by 6 bases, with 2 bases of the junction left unmatched.

This clonotype came up many times. The gene calls are TRBV10-1 and TRBJ1-1; D possibly corresponds to TRBD1 (6 bases). This CDR3 spans 13 amino acids. Germline assignment: CDR1 WNHNN and CDR2 SYGVQD (reference sequence). Trimming stripped 6 bases from V and 4 bases from J, with 12 bases between. The CDR3 is CASSLGQPTEAFF. As DNA, the CDR3 is TGCGCCAGCAGCCTCGGACAGCCCACTGAAGCTTTCTTT.

This clonotype was found many times. The chain carries TRBV15 and TRBJ1-4, with no clear D. The CDR3 is 12 amino acids. V was pared by 8 bases and J by 5 bases, with 9 bases between. Germline V gene sequence: CDR1 LNHNV, CDR2 YYDKDF (reference sequence). The CDR3 region is CATGRRNEKLFF. The CDR3 nucleotides read TGTGCCACCGGACGGAGGAATGAAAAACTGTTTTTT.

The chain couples TRBV4-2 to TRBJ2-1, with 7 bases lining up with TRBD2. V trimming: 5 bases; J trimming: 3 bases; junction bases outside the gene matches: 13. CDR1 and CDR2 (germline): LGHNA, YNFKEQ. The CDR3 length is 17 residues. The chain's CDR3 is CASSAGPGEGLYNEQFF. The CDR3 nucleotides read TGTGCCAGCAGCGCAGGTCCGGGGGAGGGCCTCTACAATGAGCAGTTCTTC.

A few counts support this clonotype. The chain links TRBV6-2 or TRBV6-3 to TRBJ2-3, with a tentative D call TRBD2 (7 bases). Germline loops: CDR1 MNHEY, CDR2 SVGEGT. V lost 7 bases, J lost 1 base, and 15 bases lay in between. CDR3 size: 15 residues. The CDR3 sequence: CASISRGRGTDTQYF. The CDR3 DNA reads TGTGCCAGCATCTCGAGGGGGAGGGGCACAGATACGCAGTATTTT.

This clonotype was seen only a few times. The J gene is TRBJ1-2, the V gene TRBV7-2, with D uncertain. The CDR3 sequence is 13 residues long. From germline, CDR1 is SGHTA and CDR2 FQGNSA. Trimming cost V 5 bases and J 4 bases, with 11 bases left between them. CDR3 amino acids: CASSPSTVYGYTF. The CDR3 nucleotides are TGTGCCAGCAGCCCCTCCACCGTCTATGGCTACACCTTC.

The V call is TRBV7-9, the J call TRBJ2-5; D is undetermined. V shed 1 base and J shed 5 bases, with 5 bases lying between them. The germline V gene encodes CDR1 SEHNR and CDR2 FQNEAQ (reference sequence). The CDR3 consists of 12 residues. CDR3: CASSLVDETQYF. In DNA, the CDR3 is TGTGCCAGCAGCTTAGTCGATGAGACCCAGTACTTC.

This clonotype occurred many times. V and J are TRBV11-2 and TRBJ2-3; TRBD2 agrees at 7 bases. The CDR3 loop spans 14 amino acids. From germline, CDR1 is SGHAT and CDR2 FQNNGV. Unmatched junction bases numbered 1, after V lost 4 bases and J lost 0 bases. The CDR3 DNA follows: TGTGCCAGCAGCTGGGGGGGGAGCACAGATACGCAGTATTTT. It codes for CASSWGGSTDTQYF. The variable domain in full, completed from reference TRBV11-2 and TRBJ2-3, reads EAGVAQSPRYKIIEKRQSVAFWCNPISGHATLYWYQQILGQGPKLLIQFQNNGVVDDSQLPKDRFSAERLKGVDSTLKIQPAKLEDSAVYLCASSWGGSTDTQYFGPGTRLTVL.

This clonotype was seen ten or more times. This chain connects TRBV19 to TRBJ2-3; 7 nucleotides line up with TRBD1. The CDR3 covers 14 residues. Unmatched junction bases numbered 12, after V lost 5 bases and J lost 10 bases. Germline CDR1 reads LNHDA; CDR2 reads SQIVND (reference sequence). Written as DNA, the CDR3 is TGTGCCAGTAGTCCCCGGGACAGAGGGGCATCGCAGTATTTT. Translating gives CASSPRDRGASQYF.

This clonotype was counted once. The rearrangement joins TRBV3-1 to TRBJ2-7; TRBD1 matches 10 bases. CDR1 is LGHDT, CDR2 YNNKEL, per germline (reference sequence). Germline trimming cut 3 bases from V and 2 bases from J; bases unmatched to any gene: 1. The length of the CDR3 is 14 residues. In nucleotides, the CDR3 is TGTGCCAGCAGCCATGGGACAGGGGCCTACGAGCAGTACTTC. Its translation is CASSHGTGAYEQYF.

This clonotype was seen only once. CDR3 nucleotide sequence: TGCAGTGCCCCGGCACAGGGGAGGGCTGAAGCTTTCTTT. It specifies CSAPAQGRAEAFF. The chain couples TRBV20-1 to TRBJ1-1; 7 bases fit TRBD1. CDR1 DFQATT and CDR2 SNEGSKA come from the germline V gene (reference sequence). V trimming: 6 bases; J trimming: 6 bases; junction bases outside the gene matches: 10. The CDR3 length is 13 residues.

This chain connects TRBV20-1 to TRBJ1-2; D remains ambiguous. The CDR3 sequence is 11 residues long. Deletions cut 4 bases from V and 4 bases from J, with 7 bases between. The germline CDR1 and CDR2 sequences are DFQATT and SNEGSKA (reference sequence). The DNA of the CDR3 is TGCAGTGCTATGGGCCTCTATGGCTACACCTTC. Its translation is CSAMGLYGYTF.

This clonotype has just a few counts. The chain carries TRBV6-1 and TRBJ1-2, with a possible D match to TRBD1 (6 bases). V was clipped by 5 bases and J by 8 bases, with 21 bases between them. CDR1 MNHNS and CDR2 SASEGT come from the germline V gene. The CDR3 is 15 amino acids. This CDR3 reads CASSILPGRRGGYTF. The DNA for the CDR3 is TGTGCCAGCAGTATTCTTCCCGGACGGAGGGGGGGCTACACCTTC.

This clonotype was seen ten or more times. CDR3 sequence reads: CASSPAEGAIQYF. CDR3 DNA: TGTGCCAGCAGTCCGGCCGAGGGCGCCATTCAGTACTTC. The chain combines TRBV12-3 or TRBV12-4 with TRBJ2-4, with a weak D call TRBD2 (5 bases). The CDR3 has 13 residues. The V end was cut by 5 bases, the J end by 9 bases, with 14 bases between.